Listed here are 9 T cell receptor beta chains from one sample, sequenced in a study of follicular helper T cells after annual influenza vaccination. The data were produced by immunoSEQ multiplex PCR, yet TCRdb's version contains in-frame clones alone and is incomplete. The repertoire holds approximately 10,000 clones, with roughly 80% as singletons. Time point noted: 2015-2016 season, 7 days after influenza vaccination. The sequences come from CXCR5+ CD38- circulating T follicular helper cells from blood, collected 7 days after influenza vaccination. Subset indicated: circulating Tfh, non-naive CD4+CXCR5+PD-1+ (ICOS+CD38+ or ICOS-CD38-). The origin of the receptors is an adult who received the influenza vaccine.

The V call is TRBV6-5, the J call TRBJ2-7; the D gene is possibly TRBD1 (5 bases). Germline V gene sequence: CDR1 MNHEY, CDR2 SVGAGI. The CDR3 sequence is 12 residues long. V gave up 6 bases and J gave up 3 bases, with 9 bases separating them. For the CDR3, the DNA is TGTGCCAGCAGCCTCCAGGGCTACGAGCAGTACTTC. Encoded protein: CASSLQGYEQYF.

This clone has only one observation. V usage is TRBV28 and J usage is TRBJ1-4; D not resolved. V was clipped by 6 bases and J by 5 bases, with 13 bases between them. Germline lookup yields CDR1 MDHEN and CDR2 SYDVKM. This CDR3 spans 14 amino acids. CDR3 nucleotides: TGTGCCAGCAGCGGATCAAGAGGAAATGAAAAACTGTTTTTT. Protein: CASSGSRGNEKLFF.

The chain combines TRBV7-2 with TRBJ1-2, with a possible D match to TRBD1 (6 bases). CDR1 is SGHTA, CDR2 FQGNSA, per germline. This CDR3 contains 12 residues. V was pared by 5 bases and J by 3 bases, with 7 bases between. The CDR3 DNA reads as TGTGCCAGCAGCCACAGGGACTATGGCTACACCTTC. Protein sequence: CASSHRDYGYTF.

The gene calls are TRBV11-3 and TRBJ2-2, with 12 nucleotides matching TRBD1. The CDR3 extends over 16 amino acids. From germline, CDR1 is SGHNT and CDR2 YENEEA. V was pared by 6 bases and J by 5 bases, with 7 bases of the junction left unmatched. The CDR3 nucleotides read TGTGCCAGCAGTGGGCCGGGACAGGGGGCAACCGGGGAGCTGTTTTTT. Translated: CASSGPGQGATGELFF.

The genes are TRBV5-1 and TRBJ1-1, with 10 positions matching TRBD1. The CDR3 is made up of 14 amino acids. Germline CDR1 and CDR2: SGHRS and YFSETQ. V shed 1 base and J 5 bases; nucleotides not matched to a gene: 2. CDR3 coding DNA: TGCGCCAGCAGCTTGACGGGACAGGGGACTGAAGCTTTCTTT. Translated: CASSLTGQGTEAFF.

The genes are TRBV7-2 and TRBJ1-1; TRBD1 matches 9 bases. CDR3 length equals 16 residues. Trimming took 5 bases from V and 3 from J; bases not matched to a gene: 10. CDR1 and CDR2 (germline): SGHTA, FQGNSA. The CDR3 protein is CASSPILGQGYTEAFF. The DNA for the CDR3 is TGTGCCAGCAGCCCCATTTTGGGACAGGGTTACACTGAAGCTTTCTTT. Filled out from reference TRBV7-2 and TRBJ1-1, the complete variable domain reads GAGVSQSPSNKVTEKGKDVELRCDPISGHTALYWYRQSLGQGLEFLIYFQGNSAPDKSGLPSDRFSAERTGGSVSTLTIQRTQQEDSAVYLCASSPILGQGYTEAFFGQGTRLTVV.

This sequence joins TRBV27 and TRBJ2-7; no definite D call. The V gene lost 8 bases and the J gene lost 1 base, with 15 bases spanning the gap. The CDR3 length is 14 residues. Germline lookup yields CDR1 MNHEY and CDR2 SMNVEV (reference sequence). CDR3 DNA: TGTGCCAGCCCCCCCAGGAAGGTTTCCTACGAGCAGTACTTC. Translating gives CASPPRKVSYEQYF.

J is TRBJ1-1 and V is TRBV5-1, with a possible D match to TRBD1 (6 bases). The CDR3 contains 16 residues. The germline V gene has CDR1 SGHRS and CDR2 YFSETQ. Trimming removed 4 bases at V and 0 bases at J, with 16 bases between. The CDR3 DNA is TGCGCCAGCAGCGAAAAAAGGACAGAACTGAACACTGAAGCTTTCTTT. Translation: CASSEKRTELNTEAFF.

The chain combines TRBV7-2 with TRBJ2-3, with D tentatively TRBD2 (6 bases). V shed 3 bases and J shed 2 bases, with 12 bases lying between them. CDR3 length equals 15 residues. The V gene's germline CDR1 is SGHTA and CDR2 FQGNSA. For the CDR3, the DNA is TGTGCCAGCAGCTTGCGGGGCCTATTCACAGATACGCAGTATTTT. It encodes CASSLRGLFTDTQYF.